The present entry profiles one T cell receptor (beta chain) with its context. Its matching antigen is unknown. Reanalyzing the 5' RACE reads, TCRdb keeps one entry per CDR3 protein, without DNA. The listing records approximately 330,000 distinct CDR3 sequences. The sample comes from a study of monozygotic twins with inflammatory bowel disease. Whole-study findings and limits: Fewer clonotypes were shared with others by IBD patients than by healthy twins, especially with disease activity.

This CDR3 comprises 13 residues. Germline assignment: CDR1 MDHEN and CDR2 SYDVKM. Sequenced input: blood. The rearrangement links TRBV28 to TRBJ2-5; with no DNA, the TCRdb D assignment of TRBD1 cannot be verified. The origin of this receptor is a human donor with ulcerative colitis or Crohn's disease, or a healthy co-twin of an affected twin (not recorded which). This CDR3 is CASMPGWTETQYF.